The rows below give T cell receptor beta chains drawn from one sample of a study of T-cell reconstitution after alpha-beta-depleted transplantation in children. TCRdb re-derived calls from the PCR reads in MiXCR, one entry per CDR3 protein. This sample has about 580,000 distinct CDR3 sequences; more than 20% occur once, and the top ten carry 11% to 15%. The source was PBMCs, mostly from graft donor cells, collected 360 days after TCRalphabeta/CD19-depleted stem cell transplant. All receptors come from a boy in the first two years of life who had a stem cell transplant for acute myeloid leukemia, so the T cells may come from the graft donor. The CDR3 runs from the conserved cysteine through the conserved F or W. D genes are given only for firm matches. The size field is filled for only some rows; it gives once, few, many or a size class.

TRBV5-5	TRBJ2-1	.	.	TGTGCCAGCAGCGCCGAAGGTCGTAGGCAGTTCTTC	CASSAEGRRQFF
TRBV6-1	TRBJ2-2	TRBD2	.	TGTGCCAGCAGTGAAGGACTAGCGGGGCTCACCGGGGAGCTGTTTTTT	CASSEGLAGLTGELFF
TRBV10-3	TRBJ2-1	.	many	TGTGCCATCAGTGAGAGGGGCCAGGGGCCAATTTACAATGAGCAGTTCTTC	CAISERGQGPIYNEQFF
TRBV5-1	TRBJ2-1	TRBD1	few	TGCGCCAGCAGCTTGGCCCTGGGACAGGGGTACAATGAGCAGTTCTTC	CASSLALGQGYNEQFF
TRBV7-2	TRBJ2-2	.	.	TGTGCCAGCAGCCAATTGATCGCCGGGGAGCTGTTTTTT	CASSQLIAGELFF
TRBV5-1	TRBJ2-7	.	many	TGCGCCAGCAGCTTCGCGATCAGGGCCAGCTCCTACGAGCAGTACTTC	CASSFAIRASSYEQYF
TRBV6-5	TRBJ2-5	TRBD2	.	TGTGCCAGCAGTACTGGACTAGTTCAGTACCAAGAGACCCAGTACTTC	CASSTGLVQYQETQYF
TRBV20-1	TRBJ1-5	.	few	TGCAGTGCTAGAGATGCGGGGTATGGCAATCAGCCCCAGCATTTT	CSARDAGYGNQPQHF
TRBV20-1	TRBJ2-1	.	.	TGCAGTGCTAGAGATAGCCGAGGTGGGCCTTTCAATGAGCAGTTCTTC	CSARDSRGGPFNEQFF
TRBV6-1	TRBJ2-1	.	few	TGTGCCAGCAGTGGGGGTCGGGGTGAGCAGTTCTTC	CASSGGRGEQFF
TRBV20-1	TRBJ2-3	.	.	TGCAGTGCGGGGAAACAGGGTACGCAGTATTTT	CSAGKQGTQYF
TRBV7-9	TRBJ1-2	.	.	TGTGCCAGCAGCTTATCATCCGGGAATTCGGATGGCTACACCTTC	CASSLSSGNSDGYTF
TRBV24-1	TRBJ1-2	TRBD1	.	TGTGCCACCAGTGATTTTGGACAGGGAGAGGGCTACACCTTC	CATSDFGQGEGYTF
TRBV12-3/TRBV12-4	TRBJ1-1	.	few	TGTGCCAGCAAGGGATGGGATGTGGACACTGAAGCTTTCTTT	CASKGWDVDTEAFF
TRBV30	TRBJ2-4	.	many	TGTGCCCCAAGTGGCTTTTTAGCCAAAAACATTCAGTACTTC	CAPSGFLAKNIQYF
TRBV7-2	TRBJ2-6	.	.	TGTGCCAGCACCATAAGAATCGGGGACTCTGGGGCCAACGTCCTGACTTTC	CASTIRIGDSGANVLTF
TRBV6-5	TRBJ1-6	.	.	TGTGCCAGCAGGCAGGGGATCGGTTCACCCCTCCACTTT	CASRQGIGSPLHF
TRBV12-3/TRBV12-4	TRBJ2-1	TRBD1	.	TGTGCCAGCAGTTTATTCGGGACAGGGCCCACGGGTGAGCAGTTCTTC	CASSLFGTGPTGEQFF
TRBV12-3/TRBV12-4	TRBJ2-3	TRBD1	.	TGTGCCAGCAGTTTTAAGATAGGGGGCGAGCAGTATTTT	CASSFKIGGEQYF
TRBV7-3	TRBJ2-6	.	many	TGTGCCAGCAGCTTAACGTACTCTGGGGCCAACGTCCTGACTTTC	CASSLTYSGANVLTF
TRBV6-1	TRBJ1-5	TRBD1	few	TGTGCCAGCAGTCCCGGGACAGGGGTTCAGCCCCAGCATTTT	CASSPGTGVQPQHF
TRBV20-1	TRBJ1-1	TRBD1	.	TGCAGTGCGCCAGCGACAGGGGGCACTGAAGCTTTCTTT	CSAPATGGTEAFF
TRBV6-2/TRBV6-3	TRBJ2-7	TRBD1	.	TGTGCCAGCAGTTATAATCGGCCGGGACAGGGGACCGAGCAGTACTTC	CASSYNRPGQGTEQYF
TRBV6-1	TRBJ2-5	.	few	TGTGCCAGCACGGGGGGAGGACAGGGAGAGGAGACCCAGTACTTC	CASTGGGQGEETQYF
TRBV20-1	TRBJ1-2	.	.	TGCAGTGCTGCAAACTCCGGGACGGACTATGGCTACACCTTC	CSAANSGTDYGYTF